Included here is one TCR beta chain sequence, with context. Its specificity is unknown. The entry originates in a study of identical twins. TCRdb reprocessed the 5' RACE reads via MiXCR and lists one record per CDR3 protein. Among 350,000 to 500,000 distinct CDR3 sequences listed, around 18% were seen once. Per germline, CDR1 SGHVS and CDR2 FNYEAQ. With V trimmed by 4 bases and J by 6 bases, 14 bases remained unmatched. This CDR3 comprises 16 residues. Whole-study findings and limits: Low generation-probability sequences were in excess among twin-shared out-of-frame alpha sequences.

This receptor was obtained from a man aged 45-60 years in good health. The chain combines TRBV7-6 with TRBJ1-1, with 7 bases that match TRBD1. The sample comprised naive T cells sorted from blood. The chain's CDR3 is CASSSGPTIQGSEAFF. DNA for the CDR3: TGTGCCAGCAGCTCAGGGCCCACTATACAGGGGTCTGAAGCTTTCTTT. Variable domain in full (rest from reference TRBV7-6 and TRBJ1-1): GAGVSQSPRYKVTKRGQDVALRCDPISGHVSLYWYRQALGQGPEFLTYFNYEAQQDKSGLPNDRFSAERPEGSISTLTIQRTEQRDSAMYRCASSSGPTIQGSEAFFGQGTRLTVV.